This T cell receptor (beta chain) appears in the sequencing data of a study of CD8+CD57+ T cells in acquired aplastic anemia. Background on the study: DNA from sorted CD4+ and CD8+ cells averaged roughly 3.2 ug.

General study points: Any difference that existed in CD8+ Simpson's diversity between patients and controls was not significant. Comparison of patients with controls identified approximately 28 shared CD8+ CDR3 sequences.

A note on this clonotype: What it recognizes is unknown.

The CDR3 sequence is 11 residues long. With 4 bases removed from V and 11 bases from J, the gap between germline ends came to 9 bases. The germline gives CDR1 SNHLY, CDR2 FYNNEI. Profiling of TCR beta VDJ combinations and CDR3 sequences used genomic DNA as template. TCRdb processed the reads anew with MiXCR; each CDR3 protein has one entry. Seen here are some 290,000 distinct CDR3 sequences, 55% to 65% observed once, and the top ten hold 6.5% to 10%. V and J are TRBV2 and TRBJ1-5, with D uncertain. The clonotype originates from a human donor with severe aplastic anemia or a healthy control (not recorded which). The sample taken for sequencing was sorted CD4+, CD8+, or CD8+CD57+ T cells (not recorded which) from PBMCs. DNA of the CDR3: TGTGCCAGCAGTGCTGAAGAGACCCAGCATTTT. It translates to CASSAEETQHF.